This T cell receptor (beta chain) was profiled in a study of siplizumab effects on memory and regulatory T cells. Notes on the study in general: Roughly 75-95% of proliferating CD4+ or CD8+ clones defied assignment to a naive or memory phenotype. Naive T cells appeared more varied than memory cells and looked like key alloresponse contributors.

Here immunoSEQ multiplex PCR was the method, and the copy in TCRdb shows in-frame clones only, minus some. The table has around 100,000 clones, 94% seen once. For this clone: Its antigen remains unidentified.

Sequencing input: Tregs sorted from blood. The TCR was taken from a human donor in good health.

CDR3 nucleotides: TGTGCCAGCAGCTTAGTCGCAGATACGCAGTATTTT. It specifies CASSLVADTQYF. The genes are TRBV7-2 and TRBJ2-3; D remains unclear. Germline CDR1 is SGHTA and CDR2 is FQGNSA. Trimming removed 1 base at V and 4 bases at J, with 3 bases between. The CDR3 extends over 12 amino acids. The full variable domain, with the rest looked up from reference TRBV7-2 and TRBJ2-3, is GAGVSQSPSNKVTEKGKDVELRCDPISGHTALYWYRQSLGQGLEFLIYFQGNSAPDKSGLPSDRFSAERTGGSVSTLTIQRTQQEDSAVYLCASSLVADTQYFGPGTRLTVL.